The clone carrying this T cell receptor (beta chain) was seen a few times. This sample is part of a study of human T cells and chemical hapten exposure. Study-wide context: Sensitization employed 2% DPC on roughly 2 cm by roughly 2 cm of upper inner arm skin.

The time point: patch test 2, 6 weeks after DPC sensitization. Treatment described: therapeutic diphenylcyclopropenone sensitization with weekly scalp DPC. Total RNA came from unfractionated whole blood. What the library attached to individual cDNA molecules were unique molecular identifiers. TCRdb called the RACE reads again in MiXCR, with one record for every CDR3 protein. The sample has hundreds of thousands of distinct CDR3 sequences, about 6% seen once. V gave up 2 bases and J gave up 10 bases, with 11 bases separating them. Germline assignment: CDR1 SNHLY and CDR2 FYNNEI. The CDR3 runs 12 residues.

The V gene is TRBV2, the J gene TRBJ1-1; D is unresolved. This TCR derives from a woman between 18 and 29 years old with alopecia areata. Some clones in this sample may be carry-over from other donors' samples. Sample: whole blood, taken in connection with sensitization to the hapten diphenylcyclopropenone (DPC). The CDR3 region is CASSESLSGAFF. The CDR3 region has the DNA TGTGCCAGCAGTGAAAGTCTAAGTGGAGCTTTCTTT.